The next 5 T cell receptor beta chains were all read from a single sample in a study of blood T cell repertoires in COVID-19. Sequencing was performed with immunoSEQ multiplex PCR; in TCRdb, only in-frame clones are kept and a portion is missing. This table holds a few hundred thousand clones, around 87% found once. The material sequenced was peripheral blood. These TCRs come from a woman in her fifties or sixties who had recovered from COVID-19.

The rearrangement uses TRBV18 and TRBJ2-7; maybe TRBD2 (5 bases). Deletions cut 4 bases from V and 1 base from J, with 20 bases between. Germline-derived CDR1 and CDR2 are KGHSH and LQKENI. The CDR3 loop spans 17 amino acids. CDR3 in DNA: TGTGCCAGCTCACTTACCCCGAGGGTGATAGTATCCTACGAGCAGTACTTC. Its protein product is CASSLTPRVIVSYEQYF.

The chain uses TRBV11-2 and TRBJ2-3; 8 nucleotides match TRBD2. CDR3 size: 17 residues. The trim removed 4 bases at V and 1 base at J, leaving 10 bases unmatched. Germline V gene data show CDR1 as SGHAT and CDR2 as FQNNGV. The CDR3: CASSSPPKLAGTDTQYF. In DNA form, the CDR3 reads TGTGCCAGCAGCTCTCCCCCTAAACTAGCGGGCACAGATACGCAGTATTTT.

The chain is built from TRBV18 and TRBJ1-2; weak D call: TRBD1 (6 bases). The CDR3 runs to 15 residues. Trimming took off 3 bases at V and 5 bases at J, with 16 bases between the two ends. Germline V gene lookup returns CDR1 KGHSH and CDR2 LQKENI. Here the CDR3 DNA reads TGTGCCAGCTCACCCCGAGGGGGGGAAGGATATGGCTACACCTTC. Protein sequence: CASSPRGGEGYGYTF.

The rearrangement uses TRBV6-5 and TRBJ2-7, with a tentative D call TRBD1 (5 bases). CDR3 length: 12 amino acids. The germline V gene has CDR1 MNHEY and CDR2 SVGAGI. With 7 bases removed from V and 1 base from J, the gap between germline ends came to 8 bases. The DNA for the CDR3 is TGTGCCAGCACCAGGGTTTCCTACGAGCAGTACTTC. Encoded protein: CASTRVSYEQYF.

The gene calls are TRBV6-5 and TRBJ2-5, with 7 positions matching TRBD2. The V gene's germline CDR1 is MNHEY and CDR2 SVGAGI. After removal of 6 bases from V and 2 bases from J, the junction contained 6 bases not matched to a gene. CDR3 length: 14 residues. The chain's CDR3 is CASRDRLAQETQYF. The CDR3 DNA sequence: TGTGCCAGCAGAGATCGACTAGCTCAAGAGACCCAGTACTTC.